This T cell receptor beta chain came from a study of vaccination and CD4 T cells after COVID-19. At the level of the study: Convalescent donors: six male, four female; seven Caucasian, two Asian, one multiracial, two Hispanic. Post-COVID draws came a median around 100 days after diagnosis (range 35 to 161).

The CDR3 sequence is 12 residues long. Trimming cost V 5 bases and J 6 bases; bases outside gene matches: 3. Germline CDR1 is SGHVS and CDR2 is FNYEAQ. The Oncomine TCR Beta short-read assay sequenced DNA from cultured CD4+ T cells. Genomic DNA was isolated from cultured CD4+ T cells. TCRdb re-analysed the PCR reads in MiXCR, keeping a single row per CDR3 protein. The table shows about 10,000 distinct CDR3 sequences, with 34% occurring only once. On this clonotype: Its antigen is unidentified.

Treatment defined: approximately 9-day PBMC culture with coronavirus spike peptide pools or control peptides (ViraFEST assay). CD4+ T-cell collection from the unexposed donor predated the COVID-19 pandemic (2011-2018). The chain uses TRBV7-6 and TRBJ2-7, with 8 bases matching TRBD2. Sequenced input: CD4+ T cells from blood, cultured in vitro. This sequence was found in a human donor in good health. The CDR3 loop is CASSNRGGEQYF. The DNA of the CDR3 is TGTGCCAGCAGCAACCGGGGGGGCGAGCAGTACTTC. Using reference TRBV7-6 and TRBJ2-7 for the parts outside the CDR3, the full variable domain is GAGVSQSPRYKVTKRGQDVALRCDPISGHVSLYWYRQALGQGPEFLTYFNYEAQQDKSGLPNDRFSAERPEGSISTLTIQRTEQRDSAMYRCASSNRGGEQYFGPGTRLTVT.